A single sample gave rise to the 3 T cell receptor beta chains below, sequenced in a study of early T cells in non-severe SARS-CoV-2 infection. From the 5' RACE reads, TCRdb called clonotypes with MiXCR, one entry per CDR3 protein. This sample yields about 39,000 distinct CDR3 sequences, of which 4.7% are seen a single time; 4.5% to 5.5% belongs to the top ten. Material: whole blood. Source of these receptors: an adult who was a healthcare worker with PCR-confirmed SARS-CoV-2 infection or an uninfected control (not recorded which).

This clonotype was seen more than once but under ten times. The CDR3 here is CASSRQFMNTEAFF. CDR3 nucleotides: TGTGCCAGCAGCCGACAGTTCATGAACACTGAAGCTTTCTTT. This sequence joins TRBV12-3 or TRBV12-4 and TRBJ1-1; D is possibly TRBD1 (5 bases). This CDR3 contains 14 residues. Trimming cost V 6 bases and J 0 bases, with 11 bases left between them.

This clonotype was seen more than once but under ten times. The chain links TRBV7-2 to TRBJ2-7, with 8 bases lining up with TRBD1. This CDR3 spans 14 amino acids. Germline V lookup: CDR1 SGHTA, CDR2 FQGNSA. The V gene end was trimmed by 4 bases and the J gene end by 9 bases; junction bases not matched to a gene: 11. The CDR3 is CASSSGRTGRGQYF. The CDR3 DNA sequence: TGTGCCAGCAGCTCCGGCCGGACAGGGCGCGGGCAGTACTTC.

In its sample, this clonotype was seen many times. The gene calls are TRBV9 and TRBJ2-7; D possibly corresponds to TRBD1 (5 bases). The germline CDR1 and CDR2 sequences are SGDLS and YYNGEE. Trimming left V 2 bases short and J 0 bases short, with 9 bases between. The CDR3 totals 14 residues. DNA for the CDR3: TGTGCCAGCAGCGTTCAGGGTAGCTCCTACGAGCAGTACTTC. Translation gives CASSVQGSSYEQYF.